This is a list of T cell receptor beta chains from one sample in a study of T cells in Graves' hyperthyroidism and ophthalmopathy. One entry per CDR3 protein results from TCRdb running MiXCR on the multiplex PCR reads. The sample consists of approximately 260,000 distinct CDR3 sequences, roughly 15% of them appearing once. The sequencing input was blood. These receptors all stem from a woman aged 45-59 years with Graves' hyperthyroidism that later progressed to Graves' ophthalmopathy. Each CDR3 is given with its conserved first and last residue. D genes are given only for firm matches. Where a row states a size, it is once, few, many or the class of an expanded clone; other rows omit it.

V: TRBV3-1; size: NA; D: TRBD1; J: TRBJ1-1; CDR3: CASSSLGGTAEAFF; DNA: TGTGCCAGCAGCTCTCTAGGGGGCACGGCTGAAGCTTTCTTT
V: TRBV7-9; size: many; D: NA; J: TRBJ1-4; CDR3: CASSSTVLNEKLFF; DNA: TGTGCCAGCAGCTCGACAGTGCTTAATGAAAAACTGTTTTTT
V: TRBV20-1; size: few; D: NA; J: TRBJ2-7; CDR3: CSAAGDYEQYF; DNA: TGCAGTGCGGCCGGGGACTACGAGCAGTACTTC
V: TRBV6-1; size: NA; D: NA; J: TRBJ1-1; CDR3: CASSPSYREEAFF; DNA: TGTGCCAGCAGTCCCTCCTACAGGGAGGAAGCTTTCTTT
V: TRBV4-1; size: NA; D: NA; J: TRBJ1-2; CDR3: CASTPGAQPFYGYTF; DNA: TGCGCCAGCACGCCTGGGGCCCAACCTTTCTATGGCTACACCTTC
V: TRBV2; size: many; D: TRBD1; J: TRBJ2-7; CDR3: CASSSSGTGLSYEQYF; DNA: TGTGCCAGCAGTTCTTCCGGGACAGGCTTGTCCTACGAGCAGTACTTC
V: TRBV7-3; size: NA; D: NA; J: TRBJ2-1; CDR3: CASSLTSSNEQFF; DNA: TGTGCCAGCAGCTTAACTTCTAGCAATGAGCAGTTCTTC
V: TRBV7-9; size: few; D: NA; J: TRBJ1-5; CDR3: CASSSARGTLSNQPQHF; DNA: TGTGCCAGCAGCTCTGCCAGGGGTACCCTTAGCAATCAGCCCCAGCATTTT
V: TRBV7-9; size: many; D: NA; J: TRBJ2-7; CDR3: CASSPTTLYEQYF; DNA: TGTGCCAGCAGCCCAACCACGCTCTACGAGCAGTACTTC
V: TRBV4-1; size: many; D: NA; J: TRBJ1-5; CDR3: CASSQDGGLRRSLGNQPQHF; DNA: TGCGCCAGCAGCCAAGATGGGGGCCTCCGTCGAAGTCTTGGCAATCAGCCCCAGCATTTT
V: TRBV20-1; size: NA; D: TRBD1; J: TRBJ1-6; CDR3: CSATPRDRDNSPLHF; DNA: TGCAGTGCTACACCGCGGGACAGAGATAATTCACCCCTCCACTTT
V: TRBV3-1; size: many; D: NA; J: TRBJ2-1; CDR3: CASSQDGAGANEQFF; DNA: TGTGCCAGCAGCCAAGACGGGGCGGGTGCCAATGAGCAGTTCTTC
V: TRBV15; size: many; D: NA; J: TRBJ2-5; CDR3: CATSRGGFGETQYF; DNA: TGTGCCACCAGCAGAGGCGGATTCGGAGAGACCCAGTACTTC
V: TRBV7-9; size: NA; D: NA; J: TRBJ1-1; CDR3: CASSLAGAGAFF; DNA: TGTGCCAGCAGCTTAGCAGGGGCGGGAGCTTTCTTT
V: TRBV11-1; size: many; D: NA; J: TRBJ2-3; CDR3: CASSFATDTQYF; DNA: TGTGCCAGCAGCTTCGCAACAGATACGCAGTATTTT
V: TRBV5-1; size: NA; D: NA; J: TRBJ2-5; CDR3: CASSLWFGVREETQYF; DNA: TGCGCCAGCAGCTTGTGGTTCGGGGTGAGGGAAGAGACCCAGTACTTC
V: TRBV20-1; size: many; D: NA; J: TRBJ2-3; CDR3: CSATVPGRTDTQYF; DNA: TGCAGTGCTACGGTTCCAGGACGCACAGATACGCAGTATTTT
V: TRBV9; size: NA; D: NA; J: TRBJ1-1; CDR3: CASSVELDTEAFF; DNA: TGTGCCAGCAGCGTAGAGCTAGACACTGAAGCTTTCTTT
V: TRBV20-1; size: few; D: TRBD2; J: TRBJ2-7; CDR3: CSAMGLAELEGDEQYF; DNA: TGCAGTGCTATGGGACTAGCGGAACTAGAGGGGGACGAGCAGTACTTC
V: TRBV18; size: many; D: NA; J: TRBJ1-1; CDR3: CASSPPKNTEAFF; DNA: TGTGCCAGCTCACCCCCTAAGAACACTGAAGCTTTCTTT